This record covers a single T cell receptor (beta chain). Its cognate antigen is unknown. V was shortened by 0 bases and J by 6 bases, with 13 bases between the two germline ends. Per germline, CDR1 SGDLS and CDR2 YYNGEE. The CDR3 is 14 residues long. The sample is drawn from a study of cytomegalovirus exposure and HLA in healthy donors. Study observations and caveats: For cytomegalovirus status, the classifier reportedly gave diagnoses with high specificity and sensitivity. Most TCR sequences were rare, but some public TCRs occurred in many donors. Subsequent analysis of the roughly 120 validation repertoires found a tendency for first-cohort TCR clusters to co-occur.

Produced via immunoSEQ multiplex PCR; TCRdb's table is partial and in-frame only. The profile shows 110,000 or so clones, about 86% of them singletons. The origin of this receptor is a woman aged 18-29 years in good health and CMV-seropositive. The chain uses TRBV9 and TRBJ2-7; D possibly corresponds to TRBD2 (5 bases). The specimen sequenced was PBMCs. The CDR3, as DNA: TGTGCCAGCAGCGTAGGTCGGGATGTGGCCGAGCAGTACTTC. Translation: CASSVGRDVAEQYF.